This T cell receptor beta chain derives from a study of T cell responses to AZD1222 COVID-19 vaccine. Clones were sequenced by immunoSEQ multiplex PCR, and TCRdb holds only the in-frame ones, with some missing. This sample carries about 120,000 clones, 85% to 90% of them seen once, and the ten largest clones take around 20%. With respect to this clone: Antigen: not known.

V was clipped by 1 base and J by 0 bases, with 10 bases between them. The CDR3 loop spans 16 amino acids. The germline CDR1 and CDR2 sequences are SGHTA and FQGNSA. Whole-study findings and limits: The reported proportion of spike-specific TCRs targeting unmutated variant regions was nearly half. Following two doses of AZD1222, Spike-specific TCR breadth and depth rose.

This receptor was identified in an adult in good health. The chain uses TRBV7-2 and TRBJ1-3; D unclear. Sequencing used peripheral blood, obtained on day 0 of AZD1222 vaccination. CDR3 loop: CASSLERASSGNTIYF. The CDR3 DNA reads as TGTGCCAGCAGCTTAGAACGGGCAAGCTCTGGAAACACCATATATTTT.